A single sample is the source of the 8 T cell receptor beta chains below, sequenced in a study of regulatory T cells in long-lasting Graves disease. Investigators prepared the TCR beta libraries by applying iRepertoire HTBI primers and Arm-PCR of CDR3 regions. TCRdb reanalysed the multiplex PCR reads using MiXCR and keeps one entry per CDR3 protein. The table includes approximately 350,000 distinct CDR3 sequences, under 20% detected once. Time point meaning: newly diagnosed GD, antithyroid drugs for less than 3 months. The TCR library used RNA extracted from PBMCs. This same sample was also taken into another study, of T cells in Graves' hyperthyroidism and ophthalmopathy.

The input for sequencing was peripheral blood mononuclear cells (PBMCs), taken at new diagnosis, from a patient treated with antithyroid drugs. These receptors were obtained from a woman aged 18-29 years with Graves disease.

This clonotype was seen many times. This sequence joins TRBV6-1 and TRBJ1-1; perhaps TRBD1 as D (6 bases). This CDR3 contains 14 residues. The ends were cut back, 3 bases at V and 2 bases at J, with 10 bases in the middle. Germline CDR1 and CDR2: MNHNS and SASEGT. CDR3 nucleotides: TGTGCCAGCAGTGACCTCAGGGGAAACACTGAAGCTTTCTTT. Translating it yields CASSDLRGNTEAFF.

V usage is TRBV6-2 or TRBV6-3 and J usage is TRBJ1-4; 7 nucleotides agree with TRBD1. This CDR3 has 15 residues. In germline, CDR1 is MNHEY, CDR2 SVGEGT. J lost 5 bases, V lost 2 bases, and 5 bases had no gene match. Written as DNA, the CDR3 is TGTGCCAGCAGTTACCAGGAAGGGGGCAATGAAAAACTGTTTTTT. Translation: CASSYQEGGNEKLFF.

Concerning this clonotype: This clone may be a read error of a much larger clone one base away. The V gene is TRBV6-2 or TRBV6-3, the J gene TRBJ2-7; D unresolved. Germline CDR1 MNHEY, CDR2 SVGEGT. The CDR3 consists of 12 residues. V was cut by 7 bases and J by 3 bases, with 10 bases left in between. The CDR3 DNA follows: TGTGCCAGCACCTTCAAGGACTACGAGCAGTACTTC. Its translation: CASTFKDYEQYF.

This clonotype has a count of ten or more. The CDR3 DNA reads as TGCGCCAGCAGCCAAGATGGACTGGCCGGGGAGCTGTTTTTT. Protein sequence: CASSQDGLAGELFF. The chain carries TRBV4-1 and TRBJ2-2; a possible D gene is TRBD2 (5 bases). Trimming took 0 bases from V and 6 from J, leaving 8 bases between them. This CDR3 spans 14 amino acids. Germline CDR1 MGHRA, CDR2 YSYEKL.

Only a few counts were recorded for this clonotype. This may be a read error, as it is one base from a much larger clone. This chain links TRBV12-3 or TRBV12-4 with TRBJ1-5; the D gene is possibly TRBD1 (6 bases). The CDR3 has 13 amino acids. Trimming took off 7 bases at V and 7 bases at J, with 14 bases between the two ends. The CDR3 loop is CASTAGVWQPQHF. CDR3 nucleotide sequence: TGTGCCAGCACCGCAGGGGTCTGGCAGCCCCAGCATTTT.

Turning to this clonotype: Given a much more abundant clone one base away, this may be a read error. The chain carries TRBV5-6 and TRBJ2-5, with D unresolved. V was cut by 6 bases and J by 7 bases, with 13 bases left in between. CDR1 is SGHDT and CDR2 is YYEEEE in the germline V gene. The CDR3 is 12 residues long. The CDR3 DNA reads as TGTGCCAGCAACCAACCGCCCGGGACCCAGTACTTC. Protein: CASNQPPGTQYF. Variable domain in full (rest from reference TRBV5-6 and TRBJ2-5): DAGVTQSPTHLIKTRGQQVTLRCSPKSGHDTVSWYQQALGQGPQFIFQYYEEEERQRGNFPDRFSGHQFPNYSSELNVNALLLGDSALYLCASNQPPGTQYFGPGTRLLVL.

This clonotype has only a few counts. The V call is TRBV9, the J call TRBJ2-1; TRBD2 agrees at 10 bases. Germline values: CDR1 SGDLS, CDR2 YYNGEE. V lost 3 bases and J lost 2; bases outside the gene matches: 2. The CDR3 extends over 15 amino acids. The chain's CDR3 is CASSESGGAYNEQFF. The CDR3 region has the DNA TGTGCCAGCAGCGAAAGCGGGGGGGCCTACAATGAGCAGTTCTTC.

The chain couples TRBV15 to TRBJ1-4; unclear D gene. This CDR3 is 14 amino acids long. Between the trimmed V and J ends, which lost 0 bases and 7 bases, there was a span of 9 bases. The germline V gene has CDR1 LNHNV and CDR2 YYDKDF (reference sequence). CDR3 sequence (DNA): TGTGCCACCAGCAGAGATTTTCCAGCTGAAAAACTGTTTTTT. As protein: CATSRDFPAEKLFF.